This T cell receptor beta chain was obtained from a study of T cells after yellow fever vaccination (dated by TCRdb to between 2018 and 2021). Context from the whole study: The SMART-Seq v4 Ultra Low Input RNA kit was used to prepare libraries from fractions with low cell numbers. Bulk TCR alpha and beta repertoires were sequenced longitudinally to track T-cell clones before and after primary and booster YFV17D yellow fever vaccination. Two healthy male donors made up the cohort, one aged 18 to 29 years and the other aged 30 to 40 years. Bulk PBMC replicates and cell subsets were isolated from blood drawn at multiple timepoints before and after both primary and secondary immunization. What the work shows at the level of the full study, not this receptor alone: Only a couple of donors were included in the study, so the extent to which the findings can be generalized is limited. The secondary T-cell response was weaker than the primary response but faster, peaking on day 5 instead of day 15. Most clones expanded after primary vaccination (almost 97% of CD4 and roughly 91% of CD8) were re-detected after the booster, suggesting that broad memory maintenance occurred. A small share of clonotypes was detected in both CD4 and CD8 compartments, with the overlap likely arising from convergent recombination. Computational filtering was required because FACS-sorted repertoires could contain abundant contaminating clonotypes from the bulk population.

The germline ends are 13 bases apart after V is trimmed by 0 bases and J by 4 bases. From the cysteine through the phenylalanine, the CDR3 covers 15 amino acids. The CDR3 DNA has 45 bases and is translated from base 1. Reading the germline V gene gives CDR1 SGHDT and CDR2 YYEEEE. Synthesis of TCR cDNA relied on 5'RACE template switching, a step that introduced a universal primer site along with unique molecular identifiers. Priming for cDNA synthesis came from both the TCR alpha and TCR beta constant segments. Two PCR steps were used to amplify libraries, with sample barcodes and sequencing adapters being added in the second step. Sequencing of the libraries was done on either Illumina HiSeq 2500 (2x100 bp) or NovaSeq (2x150 bp). Regarding the original processing steps: MIGEC was used to demultiplex reads and collapse the reads into UMI consensus sequences, and MiXCR was used for V(D)J alignment. Vaccine-responding clonotypes were identified with edgeR using replicate PBMC samples, with FDR below 0.01 and a log2 fold change above 5 up to day 15 being required. CD4 or CD8 identity was assigned to each bulk clonotype according to whether the clonotype was present at higher abundance in the sequenced CD4 repertoire or the sequenced CD8 repertoire. TCRdb trimmed public reads at Q25 via fastp, called clones via MiXCR and kept in-frame beta chains. All rows with the same CDR3 protein become a single entry with the most common DNA and genes. None of the V and J calls come from the authors' own analysis; TCRdb made them. The sample table contains hundreds of thousands of distinct CDR3 sequences; only one count was recorded for roughly 12% of them. The biggest ten clones account for 15% of the sample.

This sample's treatment or condition label indicates: live attenuated yellow fever vaccine strain. Two biological replicates of bulk PBMCs were collected at each blood-draw timepoint. PBMCs were isolated from peripheral blood using a standard Ficoll-Paque protocol. TriZol was used to extract RNA from bulk PBMCs, CD4 and CD8 fractions, and dextramer-positive and dextramer-negative fractions. This clonotype occurred a few times. The antigen it binds to is not known. No quality values exist for individual bases; no much larger clone is one base distant. Sequencing used PBMCs, obtained on the day of the yellow fever booster vaccination. This receptor was obtained from a young man who received the YFV17D yellow fever vaccine. The V gene is TRBV5-6 and the J gene is TRBJ1-2; perhaps TRBD1 is the D gene, with 6 bases matching. The base sequence is TGTGCCAGCAGCTTGGCCAGGGGCACACCCTATGGCTACACCTTC. It translates to CASSLARGTPYGYTF. The CDR3 plus the reference TRBV5-6 and TRBJ1-2 genes for the other parts give the full variable domain: DAGVTQSPTHLIKTRGQQVTLRCSPKSGHDTVSWYQQALGQGPQFIFQYYEEEERQRGNFPDRFSGHQFPNYSSELNVNALLLGDSALYLCASSLARGTPYGYTFGSGTRLTVV.